Given below is one T cell receptor (beta chain) in context. Antigen unknown. Given a much more abundant clone one base away, this may be a read error. One entry per CDR3 protein results from TCRdb running MiXCR on the reads. This sample has approximately 500,000 distinct CDR3 sequences, with around 11% found just once. These data are taken from a study of T cell repertoires in cytomegalovirus infection. Points from the study as a whole: HLA-C-restricted CMV clonotypes gave the most frequent clonotype in two of eight donors.

V lost 5 bases to trimming and J lost 2 bases; unmatched junction nucleotides: 12. The CDR3 is 18 residues long. CDR1 is SGHRS, CDR2 YFSETQ, per germline. The chain joins TRBV5-1 to TRBJ2-6, with TRBD1 identical over 8 bases. The sequence came from a human donor in good health (CMV status not recorded). Some clones in this sample may be carry-over from other donors' samples. The sample taken for sequencing was PBMCs. The CDR3 is CASRAAGTGGTGANVLTF. The CDR3 DNA sequence: TGCGCCAGCAGGGCAGCCGGGACAGGAGGCACTGGGGCCAACGTCCTGACTTTC.